This T cell receptor (beta chain) was identified during a study of cytomegalovirus exposure and HLA in healthy donors. Findings of the study overall: A prior analysis recorded that most TCR beta V segments were productive about 87% or about 30% of the time.

V lost 7 bases and J 10 bases, leaving 17 bases between the germline ends. The CDR3 has 14 amino acids. Germline V gene data show CDR1 as MDHEN and CDR2 as SYDVKM. This clone was counted between two and nine times. Its target is unknown. A multiplex PCR was run with 60 Vbeta primers and 13 Jbeta primers. This table comes from immunoSEQ multiplex PCR, and its TCRdb copy is limited to in-frame clones, with some not included. The sample yields over 50,000 clones, roughly 77% seen once. V usage is TRBV28 and J usage is TRBJ1-6, with D possibly being TRBD1 (5 bases). This TCR was sampled from a female donor in good health and CMV-seronegative. Sequenced: PBMCs. In nucleotides, the CDR3 is TGTGCCAGCAAGGTGGGGGGGTTCGGCTCACCCCTCCACTTT. It yields the protein CASKVGGFGSPLHF.